A single sample is the source of the 24 T cell receptor beta chains below, sequenced in a study of Graves' ophthalmopathy and Graves' hyperthyroidism. The sequenced template was RNA, covering the TCR beta CDR3 region. HTBI primers served in a first-round RT-PCR, which a second-round multiplex PCR followed. A single record per CDR3 protein comes from TCRdb applying MiXCR to the multiplex PCR reads. Altogether fewer than 650,000 distinct CDR3 sequences are present, 22% being singletons, with the ten largest covering around 6.9%. Sequencing used peripheral blood. The receptors here all came from a woman aged 18-29 years with stable Graves' hyperthyroidism. Some clones in this sample may be carry-over from other donors' samples.

This clonotype was observed many times. The genes are TRBV28 and TRBJ1-3, with unresolved D. Germline V gene data show CDR1 as MDHEN and CDR2 as SYDVKM. V was shortened by 4 bases and J by 0 bases, with 13 bases between the two germline ends. The CDR3 extends over 16 amino acids. The CDR3 DNA is TGTGCCAGCAGTTCCCCCACAGCCTCCTCTGGAAACACCATATATTTT. Amino acid sequence: CASSSPTASSGNTIYF.

The chain combines TRBV6-1 with TRBJ2-5, with no clear D. The CDR3 is 13 amino acids. Germline V gene data show CDR1 as MNHNS and CDR2 as SASEGT. V lost 7 bases to trimming and J lost 6 bases, with 15 bases between them. Here the CDR3 reads CASNQPDRKTQYF. CDR3 sequence (DNA): TGTGCCAGCAATCAACCAGACCGGAAGACCCAGTACTTC.

This clonotype was seen a few times. The CDR3 sequence: CASSWGTSGNTGELFF. DNA for the CDR3: TGTGCCAGCAGCTGGGGGACTAGCGGTAACACCGGGGAGCTGTTTTTT. The chain uses TRBV7-3 and TRBJ2-2; 11 bases are a match to TRBD2. CDR1 SGHTA and CDR2 FQGTGA come from the germline V gene. The junction had 3 bases not matched to a gene; V was cut back by 4 bases and J by 2 bases. The CDR3 runs to 16 residues.

This clonotype was counted ten times or more. This chain joins TRBV12-3 or TRBV12-4 and TRBJ2-7; 11 positions agree with TRBD1. The CDR3 runs 16 residues. The ends lost 5 bases at V and 7 bases at J; junction bases unmatched: 13. The CDR3 coding sequence is TGTGCCAGCAGTCCCCGCCCGGGACAGGGGGGGAAGGAGCAGTACTTC. This translates into CASSPRPGQGGKEQYF.

This clonotype turned up a few times. This chain joins TRBV19 and TRBJ1-1; D gene ambiguous. The CDR3 is 11 residues long. Germline CDR1 reads LNHDA; CDR2 reads SQIVND (reference sequence). CDR3 nucleotide sequence: TGTGCGAAGGGCGGTAACACTGAAGCTTTCTTT. Amino acids: CAKGGNTEAFF. Complete variable domain (other parts from reference TRBV19 and TRBJ1-1): DGGITQSPKYLFRKEGQNVTLSCEQNLNHDAMYWYRQDPGQGLRLIYYSQIVNDFQKGDIAEGYSVSREKKESFPLTVTSAQKNPTAFYLCAKGGNTEAFFGQGTRLTVV.

This chain joins TRBV5-1 and TRBJ1-5; 10 bases are shared with TRBD1. CDR3 length: 15 amino acids. CDR1 is SGHRS and CDR2 is YFSETQ in the germline V gene. The trim removed 2 bases at V and 3 bases at J, leaving 2 bases unmatched. The CDR3 nucleotides are TGCGCCAGCAGCTTTGGGACAGGGGTCAATCAGCCCCAGCATTTT. Its translation: CASSFGTGVNQPQHF. Supplemented by reference TRBV5-1 and TRBJ1-5, the full variable domain reads KAGVTQTPRYLIKTRGQQVTLSCSPISGHRSVSWYQQTPGQGLQFLFEYFSETQRNKGNFPGRFSGRQFSNSRSEMNVSTLELGDSALYLCASSFGTGVNQPQHFGDGTRLSIL.

This clonotype was seen a handful of times. J is TRBJ1-3 and V is TRBV12-3 or TRBV12-4; D unclear. V was shortened by 6 bases and J by 0 bases, with 15 bases between the two germline ends. The CDR3 contains 16 residues. This CDR3 reads CASSDWAPLSGNTIYF. The CDR3 DNA is TGTGCCAGCAGCGACTGGGCTCCCCTCTCTGGAAACACCATATATTTT.

This clonotype has ten or more counts. One junction end does not reproduce the germline sequence, and a read error may be involved. The chain carries TRBV7-2 and TRBJ2-4; 8 positions match TRBD1. The CDR3 sequence is 13 residues long. Looked up from germline, CDR1 is SGHTA and CDR2 is FQGNSA. The CDR3 nucleotides are TGTGCCAGCAGCTCGAGTCAGGGGGCGCCCGGGAACTTC. This codes for CASSSSQGAPGNF.

This rearrangement joins TRBV2 to TRBJ1-1, with 9 bases matching TRBD1. Germline CDR1 is SNHLY and CDR2 is FYNNEI. With 6 bases clipped from V and 11 bases from J, the junction kept 10 bases outside the gene matches. The CDR3 is 13 amino acids. CDR3 residues: CASRATGGGGAFF. DNA for the CDR3: TGTGCCAGCAGGGCAACAGGGGGCGGTGGGGCTTTCTTT.

This clonotype appeared many times. The V and J genes are TRBV9 and TRBJ2-5; the D gene is possibly TRBD1 (6 bases). CDR3 length equals 13 residues. Trimming left V 3 bases short and J 13 bases short, with 19 bases between. Germline-derived CDR1 and CDR2 are SGDLS and YYNGEE. The CDR3 here is CASSATGYGAPYF. The CDR3 nucleotides read TGTGCCAGCAGCGCCACAGGGTACGGCGCTCCGTACTTC.

This clonotype was recorded many times. The chain uses TRBV19 and TRBJ2-7; D gene ambiguous. The CDR3 has 14 amino acids. Per germline, CDR1 LNHDA and CDR2 SQIVND (reference sequence). Trimming left V 3 bases short and J 2 bases short, with 11 bases between. CDR3 loop: CASSIGGSAYEQYF. CDR3 in DNA: TGTGCCAGTAGTATTGGCGGCAGTGCCTACGAGCAGTACTTC.

V gene TRBV29-1 combines with J gene TRBJ1-5, with no clear D. Trimming took off 3 bases at V and 4 bases at J, with 10 bases between the two ends. The CDR3 length is 13 residues. Germline V gene data show CDR1 as SQVTM and CDR2 as ANQGSEA. The CDR3 here is CSVEEGQNQPQHF. The CDR3 nucleotides read TGCAGCGTTGAGGAAGGGCAAAATCAGCCCCAGCATTTT.

The sample holds many counts of this clonotype. The rearrangement links TRBV9 to TRBJ2-2; TRBD1 might be the D (6 bases). From germline, CDR1 is SGDLS and CDR2 YYNGEE. The CDR3 covers 17 residues. V lost 2 bases to trimming and J lost 1 base, with 15 bases between them. CDR3 amino acids: CASSVSSQGLNTGELFF. DNA of the CDR3: TGTGCCAGCAGCGTCTCATCACAGGGCCTGAACACCGGGGAGCTGTTTTTT.

This clonotype was recorded many times. The chain recombines TRBV5-6 with TRBJ1-2; D call uncertain. CDR3 length equals 14 residues. Germline-derived CDR1 and CDR2 are SGHDT and YYEEEE. Trimming cost V 0 bases and J 2 bases, with 8 bases left between them. DNA of the CDR3: TGTGCCAGCAGCTTGGAGTCAACCAACTATGGCTACACCTTC. Translation: CASSLESTNYGYTF. Combining the CDR3 with reference TRBV5-6 and TRBJ1-2 gives the whole variable domain DAGVTQSPTHLIKTRGQQVTLRCSPKSGHDTVSWYQQALGQGPQFIFQYYEEEERQRGNFPDRFSGHQFPNYSSELNVNALLLGDSALYLCASSLESTNYGYTFGSGTRLTVV.

V and J are TRBV25-1 and TRBJ1-1, with D maybe TRBD1 (6 bases). Trimming took 3 bases from V and 5 from J, leaving 13 bases between them. In germline, CDR1 is MGHDK, CDR2 SYGVNS. CDR3 size: 14 residues. CDR3 nucleotide sequence: TGTGCCAGCAGTGATCCAGGGAGGGGGACTGAAGCTTTCTTT. Encoded protein: CASSDPGRGTEAFF.

The chain recombines TRBV20-1 with TRBJ2-5, with 10 nucleotides matching TRBD2. Per germline, CDR1 DFQATT and CDR2 SNEGSKA (reference sequence). The CDR3 has 18 amino acids. Germline trimming cut 6 bases from V and 0 bases from J; bases unmatched to any gene: 16. The CDR3 DNA reads TGCAGTGCCGAAACCGGCACTAGCGGGGTTTCGTACCAAGAGACCCAGTACTTC. It specifies CSAETGTSGVSYQETQYF.

This clonotype was recorded at least ten times. The chain has TRBV10-3 and TRBJ1-2; 9 bases are a match to TRBD1. The trim removed 2 bases at V and 8 bases at J, leaving 9 bases unmatched. The CDR3 totals 15 residues. Germline lookup yields CDR1 ENHRY and CDR2 SYGVKD. The CDR3 loop is CAISETPGQGAGYTF. The CDR3 DNA sequence: TGTGCCATCAGTGAGACTCCGGGACAGGGAGCGGGCTACACCTTC.

This clonotype was observed many times. This chain connects TRBV20-1 to TRBJ2-2; TRBD2 agrees at 7 bases. The germline V gene encodes CDR1 DFQATT and CDR2 SNEGSKA (reference sequence). This CDR3 contains 15 residues. With 6 bases clipped from V and 3 bases from J, the junction kept 10 bases outside the gene matches. The CDR3 loop reads CSAPEASGYTGELFF. The CDR3 coding sequence is TGCAGTGCCCCGGAGGCTAGCGGTTACACCGGGGAGCTGTTTTTT.

The genes are TRBV2 and TRBJ2-7, with D maybe TRBD1 (6 bases). Per the germline V gene, CDR1 is SNHLY and CDR2 is FYNNEI. V lost 6 bases, J lost 10 bases, and 16 bases lay in between. This CDR3 has 12 residues. The CDR3 loop is CASSADRPPQYF. The CDR3 coding sequence is TGTGCCAGCAGCGCTGACAGGCCCCCCCAGTACTTC.

The CDR3: CAISERAGGETQYF. In nucleotides, the CDR3 is TGTGCCATCAGTGAAAGAGCGGGGGGAGAGACCCAGTACTTC. The chain carries TRBV10-3 and TRBJ2-5; TRBD2 matches at 9 bases. Per germline, CDR1 ENHRY and CDR2 SYGVKD. The CDR3 loop spans 14 amino acids. V dropped 3 bases and J dropped 4; count of bases not matched to a gene: 3.

This rearrangement joins TRBV5-1 to TRBJ1-1; no reliable D call. The CDR3 runs to 15 residues. Germline CDR1 and CDR2: SGHRS and YFSETQ. V was clipped by 0 bases and J by 2 bases, with 11 bases between them. Written as DNA, the CDR3 is TGCGCCAGCAGCTTGGCCGGTTCCCGAAACACTGAAGCTTTCTTT. Translation: CASSLAGSRNTEAFF.

The sample holds many counts of this clonotype. This chain connects TRBV20-1 to TRBJ2-7; 9 nucleotides agree with TRBD2. J gave up 2 bases and V 3 bases, and 8 bases lay outside the gene matches. In germline, CDR1 is DFQATT, CDR2 SNEGSKA (reference sequence). The CDR3 spans 15 residues. CDR3 sequence reads: CSARTSGTRTYEQYF. In nucleotides, the CDR3 is TGCAGTGCTAGGACTAGCGGAACTAGAACCTACGAGCAGTACTTC.

This clonotype was recorded at least ten times. The chain employs TRBV6-1 and TRBJ2-7, with D maybe TRBD2 (5 bases). From germline, CDR1 is MNHNS and CDR2 SASEGT. The CDR3 spans 15 residues. V lost 8 bases, J lost 6 bases, and 23 bases lay in between. CDR3 DNA: TGTGCCAGCGCTAGGGAAATAGCGAACGCGGGCGAGCAGTACTTC. Encoded protein: CASAREIANAGEQYF.

This clonotype was seen ten or more times. This chain joins TRBV20-1 and TRBJ1-2; D is ambiguous. V was trimmed by 0 bases and J by 4 bases, leaving 9 bases between them. This CDR3 is built from 13 residues. CDR1 is DFQATT and CDR2 is SNEGSKA in the germline V gene (reference sequence). CDR3 in DNA: TGCAGTGCTAGAGAATCGGGGTTCTATGGCTACACCTTC. Encoded protein: CSARESGFYGYTF.